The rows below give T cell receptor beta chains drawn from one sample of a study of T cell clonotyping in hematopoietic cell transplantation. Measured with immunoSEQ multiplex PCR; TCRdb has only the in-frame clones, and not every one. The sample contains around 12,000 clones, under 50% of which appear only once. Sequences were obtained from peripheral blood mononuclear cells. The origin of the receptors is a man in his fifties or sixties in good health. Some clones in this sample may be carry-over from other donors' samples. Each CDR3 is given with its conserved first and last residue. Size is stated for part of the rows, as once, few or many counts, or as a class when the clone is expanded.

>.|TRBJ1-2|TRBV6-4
CASSDLFGEANYGYTF
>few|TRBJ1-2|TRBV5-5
CASSLGEGDPAYGYTF
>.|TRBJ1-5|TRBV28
CASSLGVPSNQPQHF
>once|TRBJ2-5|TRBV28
CASSVPQETQYF
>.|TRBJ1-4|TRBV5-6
CASSAYSSGGVSEKLFF
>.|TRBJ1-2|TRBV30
CAWSVQGGYGYTF
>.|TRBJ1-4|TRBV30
CAWSVAGAGEKLFF
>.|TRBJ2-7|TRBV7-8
CASSLAQASSYEQYF
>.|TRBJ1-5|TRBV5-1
CASSVDGGSQPQHF
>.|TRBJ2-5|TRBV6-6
CASSYQETQYF
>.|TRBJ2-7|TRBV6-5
CASSYSNSYEQYF
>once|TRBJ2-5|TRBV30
CVGDFVETQYF
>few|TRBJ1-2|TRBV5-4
CASSLEDSGYTF
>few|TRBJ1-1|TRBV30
CAWSRGHYTEAFF
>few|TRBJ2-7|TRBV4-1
CASSRQFQSYEQYF
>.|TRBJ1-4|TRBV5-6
CASSLEYSGPNEKLFF
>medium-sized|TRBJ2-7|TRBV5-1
CASRNWGASEQYF
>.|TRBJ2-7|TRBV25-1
CASSARNSYEQYF
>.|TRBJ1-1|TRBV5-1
CASSSITGGKGTEAFF
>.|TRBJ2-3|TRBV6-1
CASSGLAGSTDTQYF
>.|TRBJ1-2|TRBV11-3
CASSASGQRSYGYTF
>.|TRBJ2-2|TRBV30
CAHTSGRLTGELFF
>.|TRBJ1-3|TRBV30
CAWRLAGNTIYF
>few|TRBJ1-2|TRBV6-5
CASIDRDGYGYTF
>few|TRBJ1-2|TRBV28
CASSTTSNYGYTF
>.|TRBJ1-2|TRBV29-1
CSVRHGTGINYGYTF
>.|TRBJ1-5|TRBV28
CASSYRGGQPQHF
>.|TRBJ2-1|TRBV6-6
CASSSGLVRNEQFF
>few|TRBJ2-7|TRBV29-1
CSVEDPEDELAPYEQYF
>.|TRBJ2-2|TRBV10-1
CASSAPTGSTNTGELFF
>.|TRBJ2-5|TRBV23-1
CASSRIKGTGGLETQYF
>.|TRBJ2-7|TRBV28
CASSAPGQGPYEQYF
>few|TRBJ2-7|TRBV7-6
CASSGGPGTSATYEQYF
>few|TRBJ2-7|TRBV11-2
CASSFQVSYEQYF
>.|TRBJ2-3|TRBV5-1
CASSFWDTSTDTQYF
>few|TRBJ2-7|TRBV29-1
CSVGQGGNEQYF
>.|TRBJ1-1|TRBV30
CAWIVQGNPEAFF
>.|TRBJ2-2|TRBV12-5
CASTPSGRAGELFF
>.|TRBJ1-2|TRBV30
CAWTPDRAMGYTF
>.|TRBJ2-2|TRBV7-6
CASSLESGGAPTGELFF